The 8 T cell receptor beta chains below all came from one sample that was sequenced in a study of tumor-infiltrating lymphocytes in primary liver carcinoma. The input was around 500 ng total RNA; TCR beta cDNA was made from it with a constant-region primer. Construction of TCR beta libraries relied on three successive nested multiplex PCR rounds employing slightly modified ARM-PCR. Rounds one and two of PCR, each of approximately 11 cycles, were primed with TRBV1-TRBV30 forward primers and a C-beta reverse primer. TCRdb processed the multiplex PCR reads anew with MiXCR; each CDR3 protein has one entry. The sample carries 48,000 or so distinct CDR3 sequences, 70% to 85% recorded once. From unsorted bulk tissue weighing roughly 19-32 mg, DNA and RNA were co-extracted. The specimen sequenced was liver tumor tissue from sampling region 3. Described subset: tumor region T3, left-lateral pole. The receptors shown here come from a man between 35 and 55 years old with primary liver carcinoma and hepatitis B virus infection.

Concerning this clonotype itself: This CDR3 is missing its conserved last phenylalanine or tryptophan, likely due to a read error. The chain couples TRBV11-2 to TRBJ2-5, with D unresolved. The CDR3 consists of 12 residues. The germline V gene has CDR1 SGHAT and CDR2 FQNNGV. The DNA of the CDR3 is TGTGCCAGCAGTTTAGAGGCAAGGGCCCAGTACTCC. This sequence encodes CASSLEARAQYS.

Notes on this clonotype: A much larger clonotype is one base distant, so this may be a read error. V gene TRBV5-1 combines with J gene TRBJ2-7, with 12 bases fitting TRBD2. The CDR3 extends over 14 amino acids. Germline loops: CDR1 SGHRS, CDR2 YFSETQ. CDR3 bases: TGCGCCGGCAGCCTAGCGGGAGGGGGATACGAGCAGTACTTC. This codes for CAGSLAGGGYEQYF. The variable domain in full, with the rest retrieved from reference TRBV5-1 and TRBJ2-7, is KAGVTQTPRYLIKTRGQQVTLSCSPISGHRSVSWYQQTPGQGLQFLFEYFSETQRNKGNFPGRFSGRQFSNSRSEMNVSTLELGDSALYLCAGSLAGGGYEQYFGPGTRLTVT.

There are many counts of this clonotype. The chain combines TRBV28 with TRBJ2-2; 8 nucleotides agree with TRBD1. In germline, CDR1 is MDHEN, CDR2 SYDVKM. Germline trimming cut 8 bases from V and 4 bases from J; bases unmatched to any gene: 12. CDR3 length equals 16 residues. The CDR3 region is CASSLGQGRGTGELFF. In DNA form, the CDR3 reads TGTGCCAGCTCCCTAGGACAGGGTCGAGGCACCGGGGAGCTGTTTTTT.

Of note for this clonotype: Its ends do not fully match the called genes, so a read error is possible. J is TRBJ2-6 and V is TRBV11-2; TRBD2 matches 7 bases. The germline V gene encodes CDR1 SGHAT and CDR2 FQNNGV. There are 16 residues in the CDR3. The CDR3 here is CASSFSRGRGANVLTF. The CDR3 DNA reads TGTGCAAGCAGCTTTTCGCGGGGGAGAGGGGCCAACGTCCTGACTTTC. Based on the CDR3 plus reference TRBV11-2 and TRBJ2-6, the full variable domain is EAGVAQSPRYKIIEKRQSVAFWCNPISGHATLYWYQQILGQGPKLLIQFQNNGVVDDSQLPKDRFSAERLKGVDSTLKIQPAKLEDSAVYLCASSFSRGRGANVLTFGAGSRLTVL.

Points on this clonotype: This may stem from a read error, because a much larger clone lies one nucleotide away. The CDR3 DNA reads TGTGCCAACAGCACAGGCAGCTTGGGCAGTTACGAGCAGTACTTC. Its protein product is CANSTGSLGSYEQYF. This chain links TRBV28 with TRBJ2-7; D is possibly TRBD1 (5 bases). CDR1 and CDR2 from the germline V gene are MDHEN and SYDVKM. The CDR3 is 15 residues long. V was cut by 10 bases and J by 4 bases, with 23 bases left in between.

As concerns this clonotype: Its ends do not fully match the called genes, so a read error is possible. This chain joins TRBV10-3 and TRBJ2-5; D perhaps matches TRBD1 (5 bases). This CDR3 region has 12 residues. Germline V gives CDR1 ENHRY, CDR2 SYGVKD. The DNA of the CDR3 is TGCGCCATCAGTCCGGACAAACAGACCCAGTACTTC. As protein: CAISPDKQTQYF.

Note on this clonotype: An end of the junction does not agree with germline; a read error may underlie this. V usage is TRBV4-1 and J usage is TRBJ1-1; D gene uncertain. This CDR3 is 15 amino acids long. Germline V CDR1 and CDR2: MGHRA, YSYEKL. Written as DNA, the CDR3 is TGCGCCAACAGCCTAGTGCTAACAGAGGAAATGGAAGCTTTCTTT. The encoded protein is CANSLVLTEEMEAFF.

As to this clonotype: At one of its ends the junction is not consistent with the germline gene, which may arise from a read error. This rearrangement joins TRBV30 to TRBJ2-5; perhaps TRBD1 as D (6 bases). The CDR3 runs 16 residues. Germline V gene lookup returns CDR1 GTSNPN and CDR2 SVGIG (reference sequence). CDR3 bases: TGTGCCTGGAGTGGTGGGGGCAGGGGTTTACGAGAGATCCAGTACTTC. Amino acids: CAWSGGGRGLREIQYF.